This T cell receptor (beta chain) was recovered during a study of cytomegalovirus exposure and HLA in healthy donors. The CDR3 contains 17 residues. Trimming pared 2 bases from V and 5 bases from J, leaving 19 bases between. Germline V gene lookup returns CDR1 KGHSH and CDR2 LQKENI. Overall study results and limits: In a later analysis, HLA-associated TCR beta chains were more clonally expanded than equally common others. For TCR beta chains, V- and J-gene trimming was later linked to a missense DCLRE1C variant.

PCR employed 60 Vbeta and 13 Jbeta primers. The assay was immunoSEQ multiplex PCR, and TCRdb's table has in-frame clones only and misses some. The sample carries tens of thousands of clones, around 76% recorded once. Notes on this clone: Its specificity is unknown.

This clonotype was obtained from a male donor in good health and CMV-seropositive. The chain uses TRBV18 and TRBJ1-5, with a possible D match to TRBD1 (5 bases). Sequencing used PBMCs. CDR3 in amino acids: CASSPFRGRGTDQPQHF. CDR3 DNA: TGTGCCAGCTCACCATTCCGGGGGAGAGGGACCGATCAGCCCCAGCATTTT.